This T cell receptor beta chain was documented in a study of blood T cell repertoires in COVID-19. Study-level information: Some COVID-19 samples were acute and others convalescent; all came from the United States, Italy and Spain.

This clone was seen a handful of times. Original analysis: Amplification of reference gene primers provided the estimated nucleated cell counts. The method was immunoSEQ multiplex PCR; TCRdb's version includes in-frame clones alone and lacks a portion of them. Clonal size and the V and J genes are those of that table, whereas D and trimming came from the DNA. The sample yields around 140,000 clones, roughly four fifths seen once. The sequence was obtained from a woman aged 80 or over with active or convalescent COVID-19. The specimen was peripheral blood.

The CDR3 DNA follows: TGTGCCAGCAGTGGGACAGCTAGCTATGGCTACACCTTC. It encodes CASSGTASYGYTF. The genes are TRBV2 and TRBJ1-2, with D perhaps TRBD1 (6 bases). This CDR3 comprises 13 residues. V was pared by 4 bases and J by 4 bases, with 10 bases between. Looked up from germline, CDR1 is SNHLY and CDR2 is FYNNEI.